This entry lists 18 T cell receptor beta chains sequenced from one sample in a study of T cells in Graves' hyperthyroidism and ophthalmopathy. Using RNA transcripts as the source, TCR beta CDR3 regions were amplified. The HTBI primer set served for first-round RT-PCR of the TCR CDR3. TCRdb re-called the multiplex PCR reads through MiXCR, storing one row per CDR3 protein. This sample has a few hundred thousand distinct CDR3 sequences, with approximately 44% found just once. The sample comprised peripheral blood or thyroid tissue (not recorded which). These receptors were obtained from a woman younger than 30 with Graves' hyperthyroidism.

Turning to this clonotype: This may arise from a read error, as a much more abundant clone is one base away. The rearrangement uses TRBV5-4 and TRBJ1-2; possibly TRBD1 for D (6 bases). The CDR3 covers 15 residues. The germline CDR1 and CDR2 sequences are SGHNT and YYREEE (reference sequence). Trimming took off 0 bases at V and 6 bases at J, with 15 bases between the two ends. CDR3 in amino acids: CASSLVAGAANGYTF. The DNA for the CDR3 is TGTGCCAGCAGCTTGGTGGCAGGGGCCGCAAATGGCTACACCTTC.

The chain employs TRBV6-5 and TRBJ1-4, with D hard to call. Germline CDR1 reads MNHEY; CDR2 reads SVGAGI. V was pared by 5 bases and J by 6 bases, with 10 bases between. The CDR3 covers 13 residues. CDR3 nucleotides: TGTGCCAGCAGTGAGGTCCTCGATGAAAAACTGTTTTTT. This encodes CASSEVLDEKLFF.

This clonotype was observed many times. The CDR3 here is CASSVDRGGQPQHF. The CDR3 nucleotides are TGTGCCAGCAGTGTTGACAGGGGTGGGCAGCCCCAGCATTTT. The V gene is TRBV2, the J gene TRBJ1-5; 8 bases map to TRBD1. The V gene's germline CDR1 is SNHLY and CDR2 FYNNEI. The CDR3 is 14 residues long. The ends lost 4 bases at V and 7 bases at J; junction bases unmatched: 6. The full variable domain, rest sourced from reference TRBV2 and TRBJ1-5, is EPEVTQTPSHQVTQMGQEVILRCVPISNHLYFYWYRQILGQKVEFLVSFYNNEISEKSEIFDDQFSVERPDGSNFTLKIRSTKLEDSAMYFCASSVDRGGQPQHFGDGTRLSIL.

Concerning this clonotype itself: A much bigger clone sits one base away, suggesting this may be a read error. The chain recombines TRBV20-1 with TRBJ2-7, with 7 positions matching TRBD1. The germline CDR1 and CDR2 sequences are DFQATT and SNEGSKA (reference sequence). The CDR3 runs to 12 residues. The CDR3 region is CSPDRDSYEQYF. DNA of the CDR3: TGCAGCCCAGACCGGGACAGCTACGAGCAGTACTTC.

This clonotype was found many times. The chain couples TRBV7-9 to TRBJ2-7; TRBD1 aligns across 10 bases. Near its end, the DNA agrees better with TRBJ2-1, so the J call may be wrong. The CDR3 spans 16 residues. The germline V gene has CDR1 SEHNR and CDR2 FQNEAQ (reference sequence). As DNA, the CDR3 is TGTGCCAGCAGCTTAGCGTGGGACAGGGGAGACAATGAGCAGTTCTTC. It is translated as CASSLAWDRGDNEQFF.

This clonotype was counted ten times or more. This chain links TRBV7-3 with TRBJ2-7; D remains ambiguous. The CDR3 covers 13 residues. With 5 bases removed from V and 3 bases from J, the gap between germline ends came to 11 bases. The germline V gene has CDR1 SGHTA and CDR2 FQGTGA. CDR3 nucleotide sequence: TGTGCCAGCAGCACTGCGGACGGCTACGAGCAGTACTTC. Protein: CASSTADGYEQYF.

This clonotype was observed many times. V usage is TRBV7-8 and J usage is TRBJ2-2; unclear D gene. The length of the CDR3 is 16 residues. CDR1 SGHVS and CDR2 FQNEAQ come from the germline V gene. Trimming shortened V by 1 base and J by 0 bases, and 9 bases separated the two germline ends. This CDR3 is CASSLEGSSNTGELFF. The CDR3 DNA follows: TGTGCCAGCAGCTTAGAGGGCAGTTCGAACACCGGGGAGCTGTTTTTT.

The chain joins TRBV25-1 to TRBJ1-1; 8 nucleotides match TRBD1. The CDR3 length is 15 residues. Germline V lookup: CDR1 MGHDK, CDR2 SYGVNS. Here the CDR3 DNA reads TGTGCTAGAGATCAGGGCAGGGGGCGCGCTGCTGAAGCTTTCTTT. Its protein is CARDQGRGRAAEAFF. Complete variable domain (other parts from reference TRBV25-1 and TRBJ1-1): EADIYQTPRYLVIGTGKKITLECSQTMGHDKMYWYQQDPGMELHLIHYSYGVNSTEKGDLSSESTVSRIRTEHFPLTLESARPSHTSQYLCARDQGRGRAAEAFFGQGTRLTVV.

The rearrangement links TRBV12-5 to TRBJ2-1; 9 positions match TRBD2. Trimming took 6 bases from V and 4 from J; bases not matched to a gene: 4. The CDR3 has 14 residues. Germline lookup yields CDR1 LGHNT and CDR2 FRNRAP. CDR3 sequence reads: CASGPSGAYNEQFF. The CDR3, as DNA: TGTGCTAGTGGCCCTAGCGGGGCATACAATGAGCAGTTCTTC.

This clonotype was seen ten or more times. The genes are TRBV20-1 and TRBJ2-7, with 7 nucleotides matching TRBD2. Losses at the gene ends were 6 bases for V and 4 bases for J; bases not matched to a gene: 15. Germline V CDR1 and CDR2: DFQATT, SNEGSKA (reference sequence). CDR3 length: 15 residues. CDR3 in DNA: TGCAGTGCAACTCGACCGGGACTAAAGACTTACGAGCAGTACTTC. This sequence encodes CSATRPGLKTYEQYF.

This clonotype was seen at least ten times. V gene TRBV9 combines with J gene TRBJ2-7, with 11 positions matching TRBD2. J was trimmed by 3 bases and V by 4 bases; bases with no gene match: 12. The CDR3 sequence is 17 residues long. From germline, CDR1 is SGDLS and CDR2 YYNGEE. CDR3 nucleotide sequence: TGTGCCAGCAGCCCGGGGGGGGACGGGACTAGCGGCTACGAGCAGTACTTC. Protein product: CASSPGGDGTSGYEQYF.

The V and J genes are TRBV21-1 and TRBJ2-1; TRBD2 reflects the table's D call only, with no check against the DNA. TRBV21-1 corresponds to a pseudogene. The CDR3 consists of 15 residues. The CDR3 DNA reads as TGTGCCAGCAGCCAAAGCGGGAGGACGTTGGATGAGCAGTTCTTC. Protein sequence: CASSQSGRTLDEQFF.

This clonotype was seen many times. CDR3 sequence: CASSFGLAGRTGELFF. The DNA of the CDR3 is TGTGCCAGCAGCTTTGGCTTAGCGGGACGCACCGGGGAGCTGTTTTTT. The chain employs TRBV13 and TRBJ2-2; 8 bases line up with TRBD2. The ends lost 3 bases at V and 4 bases at J; junction bases unmatched: 7. Germline assignment: CDR1 PRHDT and CDR2 FYEKMQ (reference sequence). This CDR3 comprises 16 residues. The full variable domain, rest sourced from reference TRBV13 and TRBJ2-2, is AAGVIQSPRHLIKEKRETATLKCYPIPRHDTVYWYQQGPGQDPQFLISFYEKMQSDKGSIPDRFSAQQFSDYHSELNMSSLELGDSALYFCASSFGLAGRTGELFFGEGSRLTVL.

This clonotype was seen only a few times. The junction departs from germline at one end; a sequencing error may be responsible. The V and J genes are TRBV30 and TRBJ2-5, with 10 bases fitting TRBD2. In germline, CDR1 is GTSNPN, CDR2 SVGIG (reference sequence). This CDR3 has 15 amino acids. The CDR3 DNA reads TGTGCCTGGAGCGAGTTTGTAACTAGCGGGACCCCGAGCGGCTTC. It encodes CAWSEFVTSGTPSGF.

About this clonotype itself: The DNA is left out, because the CDR3 cannot be placed on it with certainty; the CDR3 is given as TCRdb lists it. The V call is TRBV30, the J call TRBJ1-2; whether TRBD1, the table's D call, matches the DNA was not checked. Termini included, the CDR3 measures 12 amino acids. Germline lookup yields CDR1 GTSNPN and CDR2 SVGIG (reference sequence). The chain's CDR3 is CAQQGAGYGCTF.

The rearrangement uses TRBV6-6 and TRBJ1-5; 7 nucleotides line up with TRBD1. With 6 bases clipped from V and 3 bases from J, the junction kept 5 bases outside the gene matches. CDR1 and CDR2 from the germline V gene are MNHNY and SVGAGI (reference sequence). The CDR3 is 14 residues long. CDR3 sequence: CASRGDSSNQPQHF. The DNA of the CDR3 is TGTGCCAGCAGAGGGGACAGTTCCAATCAGCCCCAGCATTTT.

On this clonotype: A single base separates this from a much larger clone, so it may be a read error. This sequence joins TRBV5-1 and TRBJ1-1; TRBD1 agrees at 9 bases. This CDR3 region has 15 residues. The germline V gene has CDR1 SGHRS and CDR2 YFSETQ. Trimming cost V 0 bases and J 4 bases; bases outside gene matches: 4. This CDR3 reads CASSLEGQGSTEAFF. In DNA, the CDR3 is TGCGCCAGCAGCTTGGAGGGACAGGGATCCACTGAAGCTTTCTTT.

The sample holds many counts of this clonotype. The chain carries TRBV29-1 and TRBJ2-7; 7 nucleotides agree with TRBD1. Trimming cost V 0 bases and J 5 bases; bases outside gene matches: 1. CDR3 length equals 12 residues. Germline CDR1 is SQVTM and CDR2 is ANQGSEA. CDR3 amino acids: CSVEDDRDEQYF. The CDR3 DNA is TGCAGCGTTGAAGATGACAGGGACGAGCAGTACTTC.